This is a list of T cell receptor beta chains from one sample in a study of blood T cell repertoires in COVID-19. Only in-frame clones appear in the TCRdb table, and some are missing; sequencing was by immunoSEQ multiplex PCR. The table records some 33,000 clones, around nine tenths of them present only once. Input material: peripheral blood. These receptors came from a human donor in a cohort sampled during active COVID-19. The CDR3 runs from the conserved cysteine through the conserved F or W. Fields, in order: V gene, clone size, J gene, D gene, CDR3 DNA, CDR3 protein. D genes are given only for firm matches. Only part of the rows carry a size: once, few, many, or a class if the clone is expanded.

>TRBV27|few|TRBJ1-1|TRBD1
TGTGCCAGCAGTCCTGGACAGGGATTCACTGAAGCTTTCTTT
CASSPGQGFTEAFF
>TRBV27|NA|TRBJ2-5|NA
TGTGCCAGCAGCCCACGGACAGTTTCGCTCGGCGTCTGGGGAGAGACCCAGTACTTC
CASSPRTVSLGVWGETQYF
>TRBV12-3/TRBV12-4|NA|TRBJ1-5|NA
TGTGCCAGCACCATAAGGGGAAATCAGCCCCAGCATTTT
CASTIRGNQPQHF
>TRBV7-2|NA|TRBJ2-3|TRBD2
TGTGCCAGCAGCTTAGTACTAGCGGGGGCCACAGATACGCAGTATTTT
CASSLVLAGATDTQYF
>TRBV7-9|NA|TRBJ2-3|NA
TGTGCCAGCAGTTTCGGTGTTGATAGCACAGATACGCAGTATTTT
CASSFGVDSTDTQYF
>TRBV3-1/TRBV3-2|once|TRBJ2-3|TRBD1
TGTGCCAGCAGCCCCCGGGACAGGGGACGAACAGATACGCAGTATTTT
CASSPRDRGRTDTQYF
>TRBV5-1|NA|TRBJ2-7|TRBD2
TGCGCCAGCAGCGTGACTAGCGGGGTTGGCGAGCAGTACTTC
CASSVTSGVGEQYF
>TRBV6-5|NA|TRBJ1-5|NA
TGTGCCAGCAGTTACTCGGAAGGGGATCAGCCCCAGCATTTT
CASSYSEGDQPQHF
>TRBV25-1|NA|TRBJ1-6|NA
TGTGCCAGCAGTGAATATTCGAGACAGAATTCACCCCTCCACTTT
CASSEYSRQNSPLHF
>TRBV19|NA|TRBJ2-3|TRBD2
TGTGCCAGTACTGCAGCGGGGGGGTGGGATACGCAGTATTTT
CASTAAGGWDTQYF
>TRBV5-4|few|TRBJ2-4|TRBD1
TGTGCCAGCAGCTTCCCGGACAGGCCAAACATTCAGTACTTC
CASSFPDRPNIQYF
>TRBV2|NA|TRBJ2-7|TRBD1
TGTGCCAGCTTCTTGGGCAGGGGGCTCGAGCAGTACTTC
CASFLGRGLEQYF
>TRBV7-6|NA|TRBJ2-1|TRBD2
TGTGCCAGCAGCTTAACTAGCGGAGGGGCCTACAATGAGCAGTTCTTC
CASSLTSGGAYNEQFF
>TRBV18|NA|TRBJ2-3|TRBD2
TGTGCCAGCTCACCACCGGCTAGCGGGGCATGGGGTACGCAGTATTTT
CASSPPASGAWGTQYF
>TRBV3-1/TRBV3-2|NA|TRBJ2-1|NA
TGTGCCAGCAGCCAAGGGATGGGGGCGGGCAATGAGCAGTTCTTC
CASSQGMGAGNEQFF
>TRBV11-2|NA|TRBJ1-5|TRBD1
TGTGCCAGCAGCTCCCAAACAGGGGTTACGGGCAATCAGCCCCAGCATTTT
CASSSQTGVTGNQPQHF
>TRBV29-1|NA|TRBJ1-2|TRBD1
TGCAGCGTCTCCGGGACAGGGGACGGCTACACCTTC
CSVSGTGDGYTF
>TRBV15|NA|TRBJ2-1|TRBD1
TGTGCCACCAGCAGAGATGGGGGACAGGGGGCTTTAGGTGAGCAGTTCTTC
CATSRDGGQGALGEQFF
>TRBV10-3|NA|TRBJ1-1|NA
TGTGCCATCAGTGATTTCGAGGGGGCTGAAGCTTTCTTT
CAISDFEGAEAFF
>TRBV7-7|NA|TRBJ2-1|TRBD2
TGTGCTAGCAGCTTAGACCCCGGGGGGGGCCGCAATGAGCAGTTCTTC
CASSLDPGGGRNEQFF
>TRBV2|NA|TRBJ1-5|NA
TGTGCCAGCCGGGGTTCCAATCAGCCCCAGCATTTT
CASRGSNQPQHF
>TRBV11-2|NA|TRBJ2-7|NA
TGTGCCAGCAGCTTAGCTGGCGGGGAAACCTACGAGCAGTACTTC
CASSLAGGETYEQYF
>TRBV3-1/TRBV3-2|NA|TRBJ2-3|NA
TGTGCCAGCAGCCTAGGCGGGGTGGGGACAGATACGCAGTATTTT
CASSLGGVGTDTQYF
>TRBV27|NA|TRBJ2-1|TRBD1
TGTGCCAGCAGTTTAGCCCCTGCGGCAGGGGGCATCTACAATGAGCAGTTCTTC
CASSLAPAAGGIYNEQFF
>TRBV19|NA|TRBJ2-4|TRBD1
TGTGCCAGTAGTACGACAGGGGGGGGCGAAAACATTCAGTACTTC
CASSTTGGGENIQYF
>TRBV5-5|NA|TRBJ1-6|TRBD1
TGTGCCAGCAGCTTGAACAGGGGGCGGAATTCACCCCTCCACTTT
CASSLNRGRNSPLHF
>TRBV27|NA|TRBJ1-4|TRBD1
TGTGCCAGCAGACAGGGGGGGAGTGGTGAAAAACTGTTTTTT
CASRQGGSGEKLFF
>TRBV3-1/TRBV3-2|NA|TRBJ1-6|NA
TGTGCCAGCAGCCCTTCCAGGGATTCACCCCTCCACTTT
CASSPSRDSPLHF
>TRBV27|few|TRBJ2-1|NA
TGTGCCAGCAGCGCGGGACAGTACAATGAGCAGTTCTTC
CASSAGQYNEQFF
>TRBV19|few|TRBJ2-7|NA
TGTGCCAGTAGTATAGATCCGGGGACATCGTACGAGCAGTACTTC
CASSIDPGTSYEQYF
>TRBV18|NA|TRBJ2-2|NA
TGTGCCAGCTCACCCTCCAGGGGAGAGACCGGGGAGCTGTTTTTT
CASSPSRGETGELFF
>TRBV6-5|NA|TRBJ1-5|NA
TGTGCCAGCACCCAAGGGGGGGAAGGTCAGCCCCAGCATTTT
CASTQGGEGQPQHF
>TRBV21-1|NA|TRBJ2-4|NA
TGTGCCAGCAGCAAAGCTATCGGGACAGGGGACAAAAACATTCAGTACTTC
CASSKAIGTGDKNIQYF
>TRBV11-2|NA|TRBJ2-4|TRBD2
TGTGCCAGCAGCTTATTCGGGGGGGGAGCCAAAAACATTCAGTACTTC
CASSLFGGGAKNIQYF
>TRBV7-3|few|TRBJ2-1|TRBD2
TGTGCCAGCAGCTTAAGTAGGACTAGCTCCTACAATGAGCAGTTCTTC
CASSLSRTSSYNEQFF
>TRBV5-1|NA|TRBJ2-7|NA
TGCGCCAGCAGCATCCAGGGCTACGAGCAGTACTTC
CASSIQGYEQYF
>TRBV12-3/TRBV12-4|NA|TRBJ1-2|NA
TGTGCCAGCAGTTTAGGGGGGGTCTATGGCTACACCTTC
CASSLGGVYGYTF
>TRBV12-3/TRBV12-4|NA|TRBJ1-3|NA
TGTGCCAGCAGTTCGCGGAACACCATATATTTT
CASSSRNTIYF
>TRBV19|once|TRBJ1-4|TRBD1
TGTGCCAGTGGCGACAGGGGTAATGAAAAACTGTTTTTT
CASGDRGNEKLFF
>TRBV6-5|NA|TRBJ1-2|NA
TGTGCCAGCAGTTACTCGAGGGGGAGTAACTATGGCTACACCTTC
CASSYSRGSNYGYTF
>TRBV20-1|NA|TRBJ2-5|NA
TGCAGTGCCCTAGGAGAGACCCAGTACTTC
CSALGETQYF
>TRBV7-8|NA|TRBJ2-3|TRBD2
TGTGCCAGCAGCTTAGAAGGGCCTTGGACTAGCGGGGAGGACACAGATACGCAGTATTTT
CASSLEGPWTSGEDTDTQYF
>TRBV6-5|NA|TRBJ2-5|TRBD2
TGTGCCAGCAGAAACCTGGCGGGGGGACGAGAGACCCAGTACTTC
CASRNLAGGRETQYF
>TRBV12-3/TRBV12-4|NA|TRBJ1-5|NA
TGTGCCAGCAGTCCGGGTCTAAATCAGCCCCAGCATTTT
CASSPGLNQPQHF
>TRBV9|NA|TRBJ2-1|TRBD2
TGTGCCAGCAACCACTGGCCGGGGGGGCCCGCCTACAATGAGCAGTTCTTC
CASNHWPGGPAYNEQFF
>TRBV4-2|NA|TRBJ2-5|TRBD1
TGTGCCAGCAGCCAGGAGTACCAGGGGGCAGTAAGACAAGAGACCCAGTACTTC
CASSQEYQGAVRQETQYF
>TRBV3-1/TRBV3-2|NA|TRBJ1-6|NA
TGTGCCAGCAGCCAAGGATCAGGGTCCCTTTCACCCCTCCACTTT
CASSQGSGSLSPLHF
>TRBV9|NA|TRBJ2-6|NA
TGTGCCAGCAGCGCCTCAGGGGCTGGGGCCAACGTCCTGACTTTC
CASSASGAGANVLTF
>TRBV18|NA|TRBJ1-1|TRBD1
TGTGCCAGCTCACCAAGCGGCTCAGGGGGCGCGTACACTGAAGCTTTCTTT
CASSPSGSGGAYTEAFF
>TRBV7-9|NA|TRBJ2-7|NA
TGTGCCAGCAGCCGCACCGGGGGAGACGAGCAGTACTTC
CASSRTGGDEQYF
>TRBV18|once|TRBJ1-3|TRBD1
TGTGCCAGCTCACCCCTTTCCGGGACAGGGCTGAGTGGAAACACCATATATTTT
CASSPLSGTGLSGNTIYF
>TRBV2|NA|TRBJ1-6|NA
TGTGCCAGCAGTGACTTTGAGAATTCACCCCTCCACTTT
CASSDFENSPLHF
>TRBV4-1|NA|TRBJ2-7|NA
TGCGCCAGCAGCCAGGACAGCCTCTACGAGCAGTACTTC
CASSQDSLYEQYF
>TRBV27|few|TRBJ2-3|NA
TGTGCCAGCAGCCCAACCCCAGGACAGCCAGATACGCAGTATTTT
CASSPTPGQPDTQYF
>TRBV6-5|NA|TRBJ1-1|NA
TGTGCCAGTTTCCCACTGGGCCAGAACACTGAAGCTTTCTTT
CASFPLGQNTEAFF
>TRBV6-1|NA|TRBJ2-7|TRBD2
TGTGCCAGCAGTGAAAGCGGGGGAGCTTCCTACGAGCAGTACTTC
CASSESGGASYEQYF
>TRBV18|NA|TRBJ2-1|NA
TGTGCCAGCTCACCAACGGCGGGGGCCTTATACAATGAGCAGTTCTTC
CASSPTAGALYNEQFF